The clone carrying this TCR beta chain appeared a few times. CDR3 length: 20 amino acids. From germline, CDR1 is LGHDT and CDR2 YNNKEL (reference sequence). Trimming took 0 bases from V and 1 from J; bases not matched to a gene: 17. This entry belongs to a study of blood T cell repertoires in COVID-19. In the authors' methods: Amplified reference gene primers provided the basis for estimating nucleated cell counts. The table came from immunoSEQ multiplex PCR; TCRdb's copy has only in-frame clones and leaves some out. The V and J calls and clone size were taken over from that table, and D and trimming were inferred from the DNA. The repertoire holds 310,000 or so clones, with 87% as singletons.

The specimen was PBMCs or T cells enriched from blood (not recorded which). The sequence came from a woman aged 25 to 39 who had recovered from COVID-19. The gene calls are TRBV3-1 (or the pseudogene TRBV3-2) and TRBJ1-2, with 7 positions matching TRBD1. The CDR3 DNA follows: TGTGCCAGCAGCCAAGACGCCCCCGGGACAGTTCGGCCCTATAACTATGGCTACACCTTC. Translation: CASSQDAPGTVRPYNYGYTF.